This T cell receptor beta chain was recovered during a study of patients and donors after allogeneic stem cell transplantation. Germline values: CDR1 SGHTA, CDR2 FQGNSA. The V end lost 4 bases, the J end lost 8 bases, and 9 bases lay between the germline ends. The length of the CDR3 is 12 residues. This clonotype was counted between two and nine times. TCRdb ran MiXCR on the RT-PCR reads and lists one entry per CDR3 protein. The table lists roughly 12,000 distinct CDR3 sequences, around 27% of them singletons. The J gene is TRBJ2-1, the V gene TRBV7-2; D uncertain. This receptor was obtained from a human donor who was either an allogeneic HSCT recipient or a stem cell or donor lymphocyte infusion donor (not recorded which). It is not recorded whose cells these are; they may come from a transplant donor. Material: blood, either unsorted or a sorted T cell fraction (not recorded which). The CDR3 loop reads CASSSTFYEQFF. CDR3 in DNA: TGTGCCAGCAGCTCGACATTCTATGAGCAGTTCTTC.